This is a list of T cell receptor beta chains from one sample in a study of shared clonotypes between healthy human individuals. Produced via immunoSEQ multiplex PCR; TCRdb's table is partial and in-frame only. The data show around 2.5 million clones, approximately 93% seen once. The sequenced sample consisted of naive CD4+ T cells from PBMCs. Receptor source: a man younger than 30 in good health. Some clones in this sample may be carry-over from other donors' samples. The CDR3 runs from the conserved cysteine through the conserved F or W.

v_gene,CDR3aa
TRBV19,CASTPRGTSYQETQYF
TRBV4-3,CASSQRGGEQFF
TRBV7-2,CASSFGTWADGYTF
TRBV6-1,CASSPLLDSTEAFF
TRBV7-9,CASRLGSTDTQYF
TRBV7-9,CASSSRVESTEAFF
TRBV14,CASSQARGTEAFF
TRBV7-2,CASSRLGTSGRAPYNEQFF
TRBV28,CASSLGGAGGNTIYF
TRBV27,CASSPPRLGTGELFF
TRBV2,CASSGRLAGNNEQFF
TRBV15,CATSRSKTGDTEAFF
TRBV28,CASRPSGGTEAFF
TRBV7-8,CASSLRELFF
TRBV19,CASSIGDRAETQYF
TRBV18,CASSPLSGASTDTQYF
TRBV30,CATLQDRGLGSYTF
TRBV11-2,CASSLVGQMNTEAFF
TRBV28,CASSSPQVANYGYTF
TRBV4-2,CASSQTTGFETQYF
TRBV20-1,CSATSREGYTF
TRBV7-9,CASSPWTSGSADTQYF
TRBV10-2,CASSDGQIGLGETQYF
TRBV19,CASSIVASTGQFF
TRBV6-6,CASSYWTGKGTDTQYF
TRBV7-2,CASSLEGGQVEQYF
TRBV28,CASSSWTAGTKYEQYF
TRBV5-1,CASSPGTGGNEQFF
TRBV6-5,CASSLGNWETQYF
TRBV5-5,CASSLAGVETQYF
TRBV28,CASSLKQGINQPQHF
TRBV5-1,CASSWGLAGGETQYF
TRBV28,CASFKTGLAGVNEQFF
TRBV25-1,CASSELGNSYEQYF
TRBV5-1,CASRFGRANTGELFF
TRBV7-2,CASSFITGLGSGNTIYF
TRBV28,CASLLPGGTEAFF
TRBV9,CASSSGTSGSNEQFF
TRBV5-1,CASREGRLAGSINEQFF
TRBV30,CAWSVAVNTEAFF
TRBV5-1,CASSDQQGSGELFF
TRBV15,CATSRGERGSTEAFF
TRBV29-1,CSVERRANTEAFF
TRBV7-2,CASSLATPHEQYF
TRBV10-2,CASMTGRSTGELFF
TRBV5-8,CASSLWDRVGEQYF
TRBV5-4,CASRPGQGSTDTQYF
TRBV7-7,CASSQGMGSDTQYF
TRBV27,CASCPGWTSSSYEQYF
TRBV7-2,CASSLQTGGNIQYF
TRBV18,CASSPSQGINEAFF